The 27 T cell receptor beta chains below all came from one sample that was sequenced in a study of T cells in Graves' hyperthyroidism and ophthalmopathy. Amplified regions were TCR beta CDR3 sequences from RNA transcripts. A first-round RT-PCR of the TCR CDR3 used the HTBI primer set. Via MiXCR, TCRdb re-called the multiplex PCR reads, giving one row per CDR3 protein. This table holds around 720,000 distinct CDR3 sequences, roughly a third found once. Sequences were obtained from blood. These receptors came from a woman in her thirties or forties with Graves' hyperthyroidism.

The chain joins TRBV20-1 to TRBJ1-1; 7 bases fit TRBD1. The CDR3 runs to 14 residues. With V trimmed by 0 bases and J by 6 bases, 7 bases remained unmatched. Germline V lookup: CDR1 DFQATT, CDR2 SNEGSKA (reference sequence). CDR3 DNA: TGCAGTGCTAGAGATCGGGACAGTGAAGCTGAAGCTTTCTTT. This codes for CSARDRDSEAEAFF.

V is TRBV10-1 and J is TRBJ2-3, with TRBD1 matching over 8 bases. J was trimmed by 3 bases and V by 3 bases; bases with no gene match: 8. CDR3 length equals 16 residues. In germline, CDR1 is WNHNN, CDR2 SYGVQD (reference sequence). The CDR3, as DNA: TGCGCCAGCAGTGATTCCGGGACAGGCACGACAGATACGCAGTATTTT. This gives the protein CASSDSGTGTTDTQYF.

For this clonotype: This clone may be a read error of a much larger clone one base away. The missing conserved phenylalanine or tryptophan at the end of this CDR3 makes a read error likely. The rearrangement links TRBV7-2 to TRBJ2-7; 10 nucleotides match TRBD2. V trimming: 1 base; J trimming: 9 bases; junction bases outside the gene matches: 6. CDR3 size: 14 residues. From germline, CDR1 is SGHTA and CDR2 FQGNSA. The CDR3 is CASSLVLAGSGQYY. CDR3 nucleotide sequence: TGTGCCAGCAGCTTAGTACTAGCGGGGTCCGGGCAGTACTAC.

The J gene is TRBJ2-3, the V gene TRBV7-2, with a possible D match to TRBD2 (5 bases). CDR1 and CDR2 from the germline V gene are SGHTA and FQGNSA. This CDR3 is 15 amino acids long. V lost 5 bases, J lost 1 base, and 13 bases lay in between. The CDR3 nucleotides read TGTGCCAGCAGCGCCACTAGTCGGGGCACAGATACGCAGTATTTT. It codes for CASSATSRGTDTQYF.

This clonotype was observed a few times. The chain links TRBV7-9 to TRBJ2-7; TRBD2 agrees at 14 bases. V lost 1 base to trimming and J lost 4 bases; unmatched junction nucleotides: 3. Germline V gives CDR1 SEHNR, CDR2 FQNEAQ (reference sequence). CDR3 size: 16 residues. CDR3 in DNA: TGTGCCAGCAGCTTAGTGACTAGCGGGAGGGGTTACGAGCAGTACTTC. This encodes CASSLVTSGRGYEQYF.

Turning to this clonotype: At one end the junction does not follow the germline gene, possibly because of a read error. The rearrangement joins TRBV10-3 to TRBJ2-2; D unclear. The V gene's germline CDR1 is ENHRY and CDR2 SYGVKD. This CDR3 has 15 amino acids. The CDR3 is CASSRVTTNTGELFF. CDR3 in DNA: TGTGCCAGCAGTCGTGTCACAACGAACACCGGGGAGCTGTTTTTT.

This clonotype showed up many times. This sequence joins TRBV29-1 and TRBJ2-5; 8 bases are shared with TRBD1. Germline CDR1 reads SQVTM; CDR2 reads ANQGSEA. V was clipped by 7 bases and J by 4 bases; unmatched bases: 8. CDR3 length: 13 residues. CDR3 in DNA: TGCAGCGGCCTACAGGGGGACGGAGAGACCCAGTACTTC. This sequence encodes CSGLQGDGETQYF.

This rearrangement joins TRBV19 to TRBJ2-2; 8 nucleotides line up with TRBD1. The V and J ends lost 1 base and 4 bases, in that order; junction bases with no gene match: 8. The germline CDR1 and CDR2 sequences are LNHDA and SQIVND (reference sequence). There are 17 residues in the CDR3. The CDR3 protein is CASSIAPDRGPTGELFF. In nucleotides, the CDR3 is TGTGCCAGTAGTATAGCTCCCGACAGGGGTCCCACCGGGGAGCTGTTTTTT.

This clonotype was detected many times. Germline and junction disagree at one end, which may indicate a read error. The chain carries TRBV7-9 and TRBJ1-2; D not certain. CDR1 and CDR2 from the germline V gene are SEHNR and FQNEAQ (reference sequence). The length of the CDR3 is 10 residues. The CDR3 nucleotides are TGTGCCAGCAGCCGACACGCCTGGGGCTTC. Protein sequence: CASSRHAWGF.

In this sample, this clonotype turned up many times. CDR3 coding DNA: TGCGCCAGCAGCCAAGTTGGGACTAGCGGGGGCGAGACCCAGTACTTC. Its translation: CASSQVGTSGGETQYF. The genes are TRBV4-1 and TRBJ2-5, with TRBD2 matching over 14 bases. Germline V gives CDR1 MGHRA, CDR2 YSYEKL. The CDR3 runs 16 residues. J lost 5 bases, V lost 1 base, and 3 bases had no gene match.

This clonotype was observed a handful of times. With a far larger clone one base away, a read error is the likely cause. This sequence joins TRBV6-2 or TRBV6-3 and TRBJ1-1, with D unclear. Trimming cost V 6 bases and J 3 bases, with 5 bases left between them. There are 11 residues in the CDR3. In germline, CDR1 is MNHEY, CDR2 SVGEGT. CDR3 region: CASRTYTEAFF. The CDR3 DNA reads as TGTGCCAGCAGGACTTACACTGAAGCTTTCTTT.

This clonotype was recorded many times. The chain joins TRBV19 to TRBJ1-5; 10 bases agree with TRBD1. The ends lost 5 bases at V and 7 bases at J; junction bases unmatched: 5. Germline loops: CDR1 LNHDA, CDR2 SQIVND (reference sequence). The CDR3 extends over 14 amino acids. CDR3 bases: TGTGCCAGTAGTGAGACAGGGGGCCGGCAGCCCCAGCATTTT. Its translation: CASSETGGRQPQHF.

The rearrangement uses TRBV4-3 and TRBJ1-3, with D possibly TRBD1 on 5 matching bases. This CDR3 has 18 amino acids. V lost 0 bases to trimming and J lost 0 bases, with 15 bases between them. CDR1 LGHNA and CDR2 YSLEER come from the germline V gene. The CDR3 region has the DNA TGCGCCAGCAGCCAAGAGGGACCCGGAGCTCCCTCTGGAAACACCATATATTTT. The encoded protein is CASSQEGPGAPSGNTIYF.

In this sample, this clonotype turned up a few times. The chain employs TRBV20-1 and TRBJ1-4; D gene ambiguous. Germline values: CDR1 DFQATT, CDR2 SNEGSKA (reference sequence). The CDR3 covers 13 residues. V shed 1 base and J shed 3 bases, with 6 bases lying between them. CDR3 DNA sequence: TGCAGTGCTAGAGCAGAGCCTAATGAAAAACTGTTTTTT. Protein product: CSARAEPNEKLFF.

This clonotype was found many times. CDR3 in amino acids: CATSDSYSGANVLTF. The CDR3 DNA sequence: TGTGCCACCAGTGACTCGTACTCTGGGGCCAACGTCCTGACTTTC. This rearrangement joins TRBV24-1 to TRBJ2-6; unclear D gene. CDR1 is KGHDR, CDR2 SFDVKD, per germline. V was shortened by 4 bases and J by 0 bases, with 6 bases between the two germline ends. The CDR3 contains 15 residues.

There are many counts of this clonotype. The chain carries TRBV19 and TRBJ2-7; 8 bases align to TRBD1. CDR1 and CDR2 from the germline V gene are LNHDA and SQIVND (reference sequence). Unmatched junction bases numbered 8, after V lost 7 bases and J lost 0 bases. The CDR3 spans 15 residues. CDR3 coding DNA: TGTGCCAGTAAGGAACGGGACAGGAGCTCCTACGAGCAGTACTTC. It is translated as CASKERDRSSYEQYF.

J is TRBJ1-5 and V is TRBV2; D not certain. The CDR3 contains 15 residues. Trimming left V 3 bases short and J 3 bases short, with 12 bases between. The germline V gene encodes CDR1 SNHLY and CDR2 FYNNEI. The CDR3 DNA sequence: TGTGCCAGCAGTGAGGGCTCCGGACCCAATCAGCCCCAGCATTTT. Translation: CASSEGSGPNQPQHF.

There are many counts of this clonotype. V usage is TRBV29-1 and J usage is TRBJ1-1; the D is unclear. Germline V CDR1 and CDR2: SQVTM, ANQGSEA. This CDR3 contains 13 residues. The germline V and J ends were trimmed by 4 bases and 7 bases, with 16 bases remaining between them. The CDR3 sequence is CSVVSNFDGEAFF. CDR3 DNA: TGCAGCGTTGTCTCGAATTTTGACGGTGAAGCTTTCTTT.

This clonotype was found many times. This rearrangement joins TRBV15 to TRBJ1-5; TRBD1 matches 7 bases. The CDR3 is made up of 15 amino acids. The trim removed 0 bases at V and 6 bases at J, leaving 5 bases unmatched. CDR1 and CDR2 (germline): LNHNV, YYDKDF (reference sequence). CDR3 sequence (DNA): TGTGCCACCAGCAGAGATAAGGGGGCTGGTCAGCCCCAGCATTTT. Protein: CATSRDKGAGQPQHF.

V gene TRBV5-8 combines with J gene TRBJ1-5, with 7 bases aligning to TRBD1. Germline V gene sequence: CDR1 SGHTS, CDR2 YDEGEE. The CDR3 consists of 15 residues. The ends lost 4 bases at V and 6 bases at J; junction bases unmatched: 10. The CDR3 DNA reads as TGTGCCAGCAGCGGGGCCACAGGGGAAGGTCAGCCCCAGCATTTT. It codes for CASSGATGEGQPQHF.

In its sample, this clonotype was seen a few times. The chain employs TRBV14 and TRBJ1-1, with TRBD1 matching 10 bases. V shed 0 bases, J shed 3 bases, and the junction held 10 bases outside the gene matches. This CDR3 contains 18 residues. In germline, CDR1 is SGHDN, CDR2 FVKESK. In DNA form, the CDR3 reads TGTGCCAGCAGCCAAGATAATGTTTTAGGGACAGGGGACACTGAAGCTTTCTTT. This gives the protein CASSQDNVLGTGDTEAFF.

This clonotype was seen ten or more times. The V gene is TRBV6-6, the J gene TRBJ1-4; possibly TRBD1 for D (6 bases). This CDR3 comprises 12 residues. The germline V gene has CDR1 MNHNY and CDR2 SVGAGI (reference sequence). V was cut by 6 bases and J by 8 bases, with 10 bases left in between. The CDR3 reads CASSLQGEKLFF. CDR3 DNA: TGTGCCAGCAGCTTACAGGGCGAAAAACTGTTTTTT.

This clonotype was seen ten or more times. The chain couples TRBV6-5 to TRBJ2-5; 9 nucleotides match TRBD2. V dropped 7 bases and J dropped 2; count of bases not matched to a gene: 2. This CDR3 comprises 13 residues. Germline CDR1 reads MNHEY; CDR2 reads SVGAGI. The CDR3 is CASTLAGQETQYF. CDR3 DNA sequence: TGTGCCAGCACCCTAGCGGGACAAGAGACCCAGTACTTC.

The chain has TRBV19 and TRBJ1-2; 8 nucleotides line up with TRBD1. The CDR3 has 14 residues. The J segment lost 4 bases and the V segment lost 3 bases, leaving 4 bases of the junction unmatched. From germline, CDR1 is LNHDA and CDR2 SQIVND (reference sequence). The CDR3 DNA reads TGTGCCAGTAGTATCGGACAGGGACCCTATGGCTACACCTTC. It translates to CASSIGQGPYGYTF.

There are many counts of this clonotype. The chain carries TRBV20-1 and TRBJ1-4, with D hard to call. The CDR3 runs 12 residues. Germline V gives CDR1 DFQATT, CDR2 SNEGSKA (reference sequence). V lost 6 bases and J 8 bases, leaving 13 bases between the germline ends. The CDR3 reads CSASGLGEKLFF. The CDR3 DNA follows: TGCAGTGCATCGGGATTGGGCGAAAAACTGTTTTTT.

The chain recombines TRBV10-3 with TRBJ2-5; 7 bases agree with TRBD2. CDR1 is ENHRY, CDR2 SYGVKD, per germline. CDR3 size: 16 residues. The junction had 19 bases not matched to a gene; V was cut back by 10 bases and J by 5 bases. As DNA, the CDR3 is TGTGCCACCAACCCCCAGACTGCGGGAGTCGAGGAGACCCAGTACTTC. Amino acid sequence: CATNPQTAGVEETQYF.

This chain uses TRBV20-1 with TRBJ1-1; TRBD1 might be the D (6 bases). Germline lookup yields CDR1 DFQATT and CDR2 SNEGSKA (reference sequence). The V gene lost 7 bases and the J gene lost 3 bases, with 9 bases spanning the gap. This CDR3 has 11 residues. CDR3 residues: CSDREHTEAFF. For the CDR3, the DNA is TGCAGTGACAGGGAGCACACTGAAGCTTTCTTT.